The sequence of this T cell receptor beta chain was determined in a study of cytomegalovirus exposure and HLA in healthy donors. Across the whole study: An analysis done earlier identified 90 million to 120 million unique TCR beta sequences from roughly 190 million T cells.

Trimming removed 6 bases at V and 0 bases at J, with 11 bases between. Germline V CDR1 and CDR2: KGHSH, LQKENI. This CDR3 region has 15 residues. Primers for the PCR totalled 60 Vbeta and 13 Jbeta. Generated by immunoSEQ multiplex PCR, the TCRdb table keeps only in-frame clones and is missing some. This sample has 200,000 to 250,000 clones, with roughly 80% found just once. This TCR came from a man aged 25-40 years in good health and CMV-seronegative. This chain joins TRBV18 and TRBJ2-2; D unresolved. The sequenced material came from PBMCs. The CDR3 region is CASSPLPANTGELFF. The CDR3 bases are TGTGCCAGCTCTCCTTTGCCAGCGAACACCGGGGAGCTGTTTTTT.